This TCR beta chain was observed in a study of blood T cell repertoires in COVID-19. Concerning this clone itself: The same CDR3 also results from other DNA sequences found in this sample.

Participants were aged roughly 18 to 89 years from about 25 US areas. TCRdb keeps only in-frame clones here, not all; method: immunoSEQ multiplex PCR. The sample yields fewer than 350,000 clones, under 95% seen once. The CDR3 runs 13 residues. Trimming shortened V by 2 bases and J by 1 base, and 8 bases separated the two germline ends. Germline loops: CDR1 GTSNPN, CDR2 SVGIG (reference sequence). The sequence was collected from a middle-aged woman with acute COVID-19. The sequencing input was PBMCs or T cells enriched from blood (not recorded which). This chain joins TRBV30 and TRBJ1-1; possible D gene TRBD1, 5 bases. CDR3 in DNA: TGTGCCTGGAGTCAGGGAGGGAACACTGAAGCTTTCTTT. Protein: CAWSQGGNTEAFF.